This TCR beta chain was recovered during a study of cytomegalovirus exposure and HLA in healthy donors. The overall study: A previous analysis identified fewer than 130 million unique TCR beta sequences derived from around 200 million T cells. Membership in the Caucasian-associated ancestry cluster was found for around four fifths of approximately 430 genotyped donors.

PCR used 60 Vbeta primers and 13 Jbeta primers. Produced via immunoSEQ multiplex PCR; TCRdb's table is partial and in-frame only. The top ten clones hold approximately 3.6% of a sample with around 120,000 clones, over 60% of them seen once. Study outcomes and limitations: Follow-up analysis found HLA locus-dependent TCR association rates, highest for DRB1 and lowest for HLA-C.

Relative to its sample, this clone is medium-sized (0.01 to 0.1%). Its antigen is still unknown. Trimming cost V 6 bases and J 1 base, with 18 bases left between them. Germline CDR1 MNHEY, CDR2 SMNVEV (reference sequence). The CDR3 covers 16 residues. The chain couples TRBV27 to TRBJ1-1; weak D call: TRBD1 (6 bases). The clonotype comes from a man aged 25 to 40 in good health and CMV-seronegative. Material: PBMCs. The CDR3, as DNA: TGTGCCAGCAGCCCCCCTTGGGGGCGAAGGAACACTGAAGCTTTCTTT. This translates into CASSPPWGRRNTEAFF.